What follows are 28 T cell receptor beta chains derived from one specimen sequenced in a study of CD8+ T cells in alopecia areata. Extracted from the samples, RNA was reverse transcribed into cDNA to serve as the sequencing template. Libraries were prepared by immunoSEQ multiplex PCR; TCRdb keeps only in-frame clonotypes and omits some of them. The sample consists of about 120,000 clones, about three fifths of them appearing once. Indicated treatment: oral pan-JAK inhibitor, 5-10 mg twice daily. Here the sequenced sample was CD8+ T cells sorted from blood, taken at week 4, from a patient treated with tofacitinib. The receptor source for this set is a human donor with alopecia areata.

This clone was counted a few times. V is TRBV13 and J is TRBJ2-5; 7 bases agree with TRBD1. This CDR3 is built from 17 residues. Germline V CDR1 and CDR2: PRHDT, FYEKMQ (reference sequence). V was pared by 2 bases and J by 7 bases, with 16 bases of the junction left unmatched. The CDR3 sequence is CASSLQGERYPAATQYF. Here the CDR3 DNA reads TGTGCCAGCAGCTTACAGGGGGAAAGGTATCCGGCGGCGACCCAGTACTTC.

The genes are TRBV9 and TRBJ2-7, with D maybe TRBD1 (5 bases). Per germline, CDR1 SGDLS and CDR2 YYNGEE. This CDR3 spans 13 amino acids. With 0 bases removed from V and 5 bases from J, the gap between germline ends came to 9 bases. The CDR3 sequence is CASSVEGADEQYF. CDR3 DNA: TGTGCCAGCAGCGTAGAAGGGGCGGACGAGCAGTACTTC.

The chain couples TRBV13 to TRBJ1-2; D possibly corresponds to TRBD1 (5 bases). CDR1 and CDR2 from the germline V gene are PRHDT and FYEKMQ (reference sequence). The ends were cut back, 5 bases at V and 7 bases at J, with 17 bases in the middle. The CDR3 is 14 residues long. The CDR3 DNA reads TGTGCCAGCAGCGCCGGGGCCGGCGGTGCTGGCTACACCTTC. It encodes CASSAGAGGAGYTF.

A single count supports this clone. CDR3 coding DNA: TGTGCCAGCAGTGAGGCCGTGACCAGCAATCAGCCCCAGCATTTT. Encoded protein: CASSEAVTSNQPQHF. The chain carries TRBV2 and TRBJ1-5; D uncertain. V was pared by 3 bases and J by 1 base, with 10 bases between. The CDR3 loop spans 15 amino acids. Germline V gives CDR1 SNHLY, CDR2 FYNNEI.

The rearrangement links TRBV27 to TRBJ2-1; perhaps TRBD2 as D (5 bases). There are 13 residues in the CDR3. Germline V gene lookup returns CDR1 MNHEY and CDR2 SMNVEV (reference sequence). Trimming removed 3 bases from V and 3 bases from J, with 6 bases in between. CDR3 sequence (DNA): TGTGCCAGCAGTTTCGACTACTACAATGAGCAGTTCTTC. It specifies CASSFDYYNEQFF.

The chain joins TRBV7-9 to TRBJ2-5; D unresolved. V was pared by 5 bases and J by 2 bases, with 9 bases between. The CDR3 totals 13 residues. Germline V gene sequence: CDR1 SEHNR, CDR2 FQNEAQ (reference sequence). The CDR3 loop reads CASSLGRQETQYF. CDR3 nucleotides: TGTGCCAGCAGCCTCGGCCGACAAGAGACCCAGTACTTC.

This clone occurred a few times. V gene TRBV15 combines with J gene TRBJ2-5, with D possibly TRBD1 on 6 matching bases. This CDR3 is built from 16 residues. V lost 3 bases and J 7 bases, leaving 21 bases between the germline ends. Germline-derived CDR1 and CDR2 are LNHNV and YYDKDF (reference sequence). Here the CDR3 reads CATSSQLDSPVGTQYF. The CDR3 bases are TGTGCCACCAGCAGCCAATTGGACAGCCCGGTAGGGACCCAGTACTTC.

This clone was seen once. This chain's CDR3 is CASGTLYEQYF. The CDR3 DNA follows: TGTGCCAGCGGGACACTCTACGAGCAGTACTTC. V gene TRBV19 combines with J gene TRBJ2-7, with D possibly TRBD1 on 6 matching bases. Per the germline V gene, CDR1 is LNHDA and CDR2 is SQIVND (reference sequence). Trimming shortened V by 9 bases and J by 3 bases, and 9 bases separated the two germline ends. The CDR3 sequence is 11 residues long.

V gene TRBV7-9 combines with J gene TRBJ2-5, with D unclear. The V end lost 3 bases, the J end lost 5 bases, and 25 bases lay between the germline ends. The CDR3 sequence is 18 residues long. Germline lookup yields CDR1 SEHNR and CDR2 FQNEAQ (reference sequence). The chain's CDR3 is CASSFLGEVGGGLETQYF. The CDR3 DNA reads as TGTGCCAGCAGCTTCCTTGGAGAGGTTGGCGGCGGCCTTGAGACCCAGTACTTC.

This clone was detected only a few times. This chain connects TRBV7-8 to TRBJ2-3; D is possibly TRBD2 (6 bases). This CDR3 is built from 16 residues. V dropped 5 bases and J dropped 7 bases, with 22 bases sitting between them. Germline loops: CDR1 SGHVS, CDR2 FQNEAQ. Here the CDR3 DNA reads TGTGCCAGCAGCCCGAGACTAGTACAGGTCGGGCATACGCAGTATTTT. Its protein product is CASSPRLVQVGHTQYF.

The V call is TRBV29-1, the J call TRBJ2-1; perhaps TRBD1 as D (5 bases). CDR3 length: 14 residues. Germline CDR1 is SQVTM and CDR2 is ANQGSEA. V shed 6 bases and J shed 4 bases, with 16 bases lying between them. CDR3 residues: CSVKDTENYNEQFF. The CDR3 DNA follows: TGCAGCGTAAAGGACACCGAGAATTACAATGAGCAGTTCTTC.

The V gene is TRBV7-6, the J gene TRBJ2-3; 8 bases are a match to TRBD1. The CDR3 has 16 amino acids. The junction had 10 bases not matched to a gene; V was cut back by 7 bases and J by 1 base. In germline, CDR1 is SGHVS, CDR2 FNYEAQ. The CDR3 sequence is CASTARYRGGTDTQYF. CDR3 coding DNA: TGTGCCAGCACTGCTCGTTACAGGGGGGGCACAGATACGCAGTATTTT. The variable domain in full, with the rest retrieved from reference TRBV7-6 and TRBJ2-3, is GAGVSQSPRYKVTKRGQDVALRCDPISGHVSLYWYRQALGQGPEFLTYFNYEAQQDKSGLPNDRFSAERPEGSISTLTIQRTEQRDSAMYRCASTARYRGGTDTQYFGPGTRLTVL.

This clone occurred a few times. J is TRBJ1-2 and V is TRBV7-9; D is unresolved. Deletions cut 2 bases from V and 6 bases from J, with 7 bases between. The CDR3 loop spans 12 amino acids. Germline V gene lookup returns CDR1 SEHNR and CDR2 FQNEAQ (reference sequence). CDR3 sequence reads: CASSLSGDGYTF. The CDR3 bases are TGTGCCAGCAGCTTATCCGGGGATGGCTACACCTTC.

The chain is built from TRBV29-1 and TRBJ2-7; D not resolved. Per germline, CDR1 SQVTM and CDR2 ANQGSEA. Trimming took off 7 bases at V and 3 bases at J, with 16 bases between the two ends. This CDR3 is 13 amino acids long. CDR3 residues: CSATEIGFYEQYF. The CDR3 nucleotides are TGCAGCGCCACAGAGATCGGCTTCTACGAGCAGTACTTC.

J is TRBJ2-5 and V is TRBV7-8, with D perhaps matching TRBD2 (7 bases). V lost 5 bases and J lost 1, with 20 bases in between. This CDR3 contains 17 residues. Germline CDR1 and CDR2: SGHVS and FQNEAQ. The CDR3 DNA follows: TGTGCCAGCAGCCATCCGGGGGGCAGTTTCGCCCAAGAGACCCAGTACTTC. Translating gives CASSHPGGSFAQETQYF.

The V gene is TRBV4-1, the J gene TRBJ2-3, with no clear D. Per the germline V gene, CDR1 is MGHRA and CDR2 is YSYEKL. V lost 1 base and J lost 2, with 10 bases in between. The CDR3 is made up of 15 amino acids. Written as DNA, the CDR3 is TGCGCCAGCAGCCAAGCGGTGACTCTCACAGATACGCAGTATTTT. Amino acid sequence: CASSQAVTLTDTQYF.

This rearrangement joins TRBV30 to TRBJ1-1; D is unresolved. The CDR3 sequence is 13 residues long. Trimming stripped 5 bases from V and 0 bases from J, with 10 bases between. Germline V gives CDR1 GTSNPN, CDR2 SVGIG (reference sequence). This CDR3 reads CAWEVSMNTEAFF. The CDR3 DNA reads TGTGCCTGGGAAGTCAGCATGAACACTGAAGCTTTCTTT.

The rearrangement uses TRBV5-4 and TRBJ2-5; possible D gene TRBD2, 6 bases. Trimming shortened V by 6 bases and J by 5 bases, and 14 bases separated the two germline ends. The CDR3 is made up of 13 amino acids. In germline, CDR1 is SGHNT, CDR2 YYREEE (reference sequence). For the CDR3, the DNA is TGTGCCAGCACCTCGGAGGGATGGGAGACCCAGTACTTC. Translation: CASTSEGWETQYF.

This rearrangement joins TRBV27 to TRBJ2-3; 7 nucleotides align to TRBD2. This CDR3 has 16 residues. J gave up 0 bases and V 2 bases, and 5 bases lay outside the gene matches. Germline V gene lookup returns CDR1 MNHEY and CDR2 SMNVEV (reference sequence). The CDR3 reads CASSLRLAVSTDTQYF. CDR3 nucleotides: TGTGCCAGCAGTTTACGGCTAGCGGTTAGCACAGATACGCAGTATTTT.

Concerning this clone: One end of the junction varies from germline; a read error may be responsible. V gene TRBV30 combines with J gene TRBJ1-3; D is unclear. Germline V gene sequence: CDR1 GTSNPN, CDR2 SVGIG (reference sequence). CDR3 length equals 11 residues. CDR3 sequence (DNA): TGTGCCCGGAGCTCTGGAAACACCATATATTTT. It is translated as CARSSGNTIYF.

The CDR3 nucleotides are TGCGCCAGCAGCCAAGATGAGGGAACAGGGGGTTATGGCTACACCTTC. It yields the protein CASSQDEGTGGYGYTF. The chain combines TRBV4-1 with TRBJ1-2; TRBD1 aligns across 8 bases. Trimming at V came to 0 bases and at J to 5 bases, leaving 8 bases not matched to a gene. This CDR3 contains 16 residues. CDR1 and CDR2 (germline): MGHRA, YSYEKL.

The gene calls are TRBV5-4 and TRBJ2-5, with D tentatively TRBD2 (5 bases). The length of the CDR3 is 14 residues. V was clipped by 3 bases and J by 4 bases, with 13 bases between them. Germline V gene data show CDR1 as SGHNT and CDR2 as YYREEE (reference sequence). The CDR3 nucleotides read TGTGCCAGCAGCTCCGGACTGCAGCGAGAGACCCAGTACTTC. It encodes CASSSGLQRETQYF.

Written as DNA, the CDR3 is TGCAGCGTTGAAGTATCCGCGTCCTACGAGCAGTACTTC. This codes for CSVEVSASYEQYF. The chain couples TRBV29-1 to TRBJ2-7; D unresolved. Germline V gene lookup returns CDR1 SQVTM and CDR2 ANQGSEA. There are 13 residues in the CDR3. Trimming cost V 1 base and J 1 base, with 8 bases left between them.

V usage is TRBV9 and J usage is TRBJ2-5; D tentatively reads TRBD1 or TRBD2 (6 bases each). The V and J ends lost 4 bases and 3 bases respectively, with 13 bases between them. The germline V gene encodes CDR1 SGDLS and CDR2 YYNGEE. The CDR3 is 14 amino acids. CDR3 sequence (DNA): TGTGCCAGCAGCTTTGGGGGGCGGGAAGAGACCCAGTACTTC. Protein sequence: CASSFGGREETQYF.

As regards this clone: Other DNA variants within this sample encode the same CDR3. The chain carries TRBV7-9 and TRBJ2-7; weak D call: TRBD2 (5 bases). V was clipped by 3 bases and J by 7 bases, with 7 bases between them. Germline loops: CDR1 SEHNR, CDR2 FQNEAQ (reference sequence). The CDR3 runs 11 residues. CDR3: CASSLTGEQYF. CDR3 sequence (DNA): TGTGCCAGCAGCTTGACGGGGGAGCAGTACTTC.

The rearrangement uses TRBV29-1 and TRBJ2-5, with D perhaps TRBD2 (5 bases). Trimming took 6 bases from V and 2 from J, leaving 13 bases between them. The CDR3 is 13 amino acids. The germline V gene has CDR1 SQVTM and CDR2 ANQGSEA. Written as DNA, the CDR3 is TGCAGCGTAAGACTGCGGGCACAAGAGACCCAGTACTTC. Translation: CSVRLRAQETQYF.

The chain recombines TRBV29-1 with TRBJ2-1, with a tentative D call TRBD1 (6 bases). The CDR3 contains 14 residues. Germline V gene data show CDR1 as SQVTM and CDR2 as ANQGSEA. V was clipped by 0 bases and J by 4 bases, with 10 bases between them. The CDR3 here is CSVEEGAPYNEQFF. Written as DNA, the CDR3 is TGCAGCGTTGAAGAGGGGGCCCCTTACAATGAGCAGTTCTTC.

The rearrangement uses TRBV15 and TRBJ1-5; D remains ambiguous. The CDR3 has 16 amino acids. V lost 3 bases to trimming and J lost 0 bases, with 12 bases between them. CDR1 is LNHNV and CDR2 is YYDKDF in the germline V gene (reference sequence). As DNA, the CDR3 is TGTGCCACCAGCAGCCTACGGGAGTATAGCAATCAGCCCCAGCATTTT. It is translated as CATSSLREYSNQPQHF.